The 27 T cell receptor beta chains in this list originate from one sample, sequenced in a study of T cells after yellow fever vaccination. TCRdb itself ran the 5' RACE reads through MiXCR, one entry per CDR3 protein. The sample shows around 300,000 distinct CDR3 sequences, roughly 4.3% of them seen only once. The specimen comprised PBMCs, sampled 5 days after the yellow fever booster vaccination. These receptors were obtained from a man aged 18 to 30 who received the YFV17D yellow fever vaccine.

This clonotype was seen only a few times. This chain links TRBV19 with TRBJ2-1; D possibly corresponds to TRBD1 (7 bases). Trimming removed 4 bases from V and 9 bases from J, with 19 bases in between. Germline lookup yields CDR1 LNHDA and CDR2 SQIVND (reference sequence). The CDR3 totals 15 residues. Here the CDR3 reads CASSTEGRQGSEQFF. CDR3 coding DNA: TGTGCCAGTAGTACGGAGGGTAGACAGGGTAGTGAGCAGTTCTTC.

This clonotype was seen more than once but under ten times. The chain links TRBV27 to TRBJ2-5, with TRBD2 matching over 7 bases. V lost 2 bases and J lost 8; bases outside the gene matches: 11. CDR1 is MNHEY, CDR2 SMNVEV, per germline (reference sequence). This CDR3 is built from 15 residues. CDR3 sequence: CASSLNTAGWGTQYF. The CDR3 DNA reads as TGTGCCAGCAGTTTAAATACAGCGGGGTGGGGAACCCAGTACTTC.

The J gene is TRBJ1-1, the V gene TRBV4-1; tentative D call: TRBD1 (5 bases). The V end was cut by 3 bases, the J end by 2 bases, with 10 bases between. The CDR3 has 14 amino acids. Germline CDR1 MGHRA, CDR2 YSYEKL. The DNA of the CDR3 is TGCGCCAGCAGCCACCCCGACAGCAACACTGAAGCTTTCTTT. Translated: CASSHPDSNTEAFF.

This clonotype has just a few counts. The CDR3 coding sequence is TGTGCCAGCAGCTCGACCGGACTTGGGAATGGCTACACCTTC. This codes for CASSSTGLGNGYTF. This chain uses TRBV7-9 with TRBJ1-2; D not certain. The CDR3 is made up of 14 amino acids. The germline V and J ends were trimmed by 4 bases and 6 bases, with 15 bases remaining between them. Germline CDR1 reads SEHNR; CDR2 reads FQNEAQ (reference sequence).

This clonotype was seen more than once but under ten times. The gene calls are TRBV2 and TRBJ1-1; D is unresolved. The ends were cut back, 1 base at V and 2 bases at J, with 5 bases in the middle. CDR1 SNHLY and CDR2 FYNNEI come from the germline V gene. The CDR3 spans 13 residues. CDR3: CASSEGINTEAFF. The CDR3 DNA reads TGTGCCAGCAGTGAAGGTATAAACACTGAAGCTTTCTTT.

V gene TRBV7-2 combines with J gene TRBJ2-2; TRBD2 aligns across 11 bases. CDR1 is SGHTA and CDR2 is FQGNSA in the germline V gene. V shed 6 bases, J shed 0 bases, and the junction held 6 bases outside the gene matches. The CDR3 consists of 17 residues. CDR3 DNA: TGTGCCAGCAGGTCGACTAGCGGGGATCCGAACACCGGGGAGCTGTTTTTT. Translation: CASRSTSGDPNTGELFF.

At least ten counts were recorded for this clonotype. This chain links TRBV12-3 or TRBV12-4 with TRBJ2-7, with TRBD1 matching 9 bases. J was trimmed by 9 bases and V by 3 bases; bases with no gene match: 3. This CDR3 comprises 12 residues. CDR3 sequence (DNA): TGTGCCAGCAGTTTGGGACAGGGTGTGCAGTACTTC. Translation gives CASSLGQGVQYF.

This chain connects TRBV20-1 to TRBJ1-6, with 9 nucleotides matching TRBD1. CDR1 DFQATT and CDR2 SNEGSKA come from the germline V gene (reference sequence). The CDR3 length is 11 residues. Written as DNA, the CDR3 is TGCAGGGGACAGGGTGATTCACCCCTCCACTTT. Encoded protein: CRGQGDSPLHF.

This chain connects TRBV6-2 or TRBV6-3 to TRBJ1-1; D unclear. CDR1 MNHEY and CDR2 SVGEGT come from the germline V gene. V lost 6 bases and J lost 0, with 17 bases in between. CDR3 size: 16 residues. The CDR3 DNA reads TGTGCCAGCAGCCCGGATTCGGAAGAAATGAACACTGAAGCTTTCTTT. It specifies CASSPDSEEMNTEAFF.

The chain joins TRBV7-2 to TRBJ2-7; tentatively, D is TRBD2 (5 bases). Per the germline V gene, CDR1 is SGHTA and CDR2 is FQGNSA. V was shortened by 5 bases and J by 2 bases, with 10 bases between the two germline ends. The CDR3 length is 13 residues. CDR3 amino acids: CASSKGLAYEQYF. The CDR3 DNA reads as TGTGCCAGCAGCAAAGGACTGGCCTACGAGCAGTACTTC.

This clonotype was seen repeatedly, ten times or more. This chain links TRBV11-2 with TRBJ1-2, with D unresolved. The CDR3 consists of 12 residues. CDR1 and CDR2 from the germline V gene are SGHAT and FQNNGV. Trimming took off 5 bases at V and 5 bases at J, with 9 bases between the two ends. In DNA, the CDR3 is TGTGCCAGCAGCCTAAACAGTTATGGCTACACCTTC. This encodes CASSLNSYGYTF.

This clonotype occurred a few times. The chain recombines TRBV28 with TRBJ1-6; TRBD1 matches 8 bases. Germline lookup yields CDR1 MDHEN and CDR2 SYDVKM. V lost 1 base, J lost 5 bases, and 4 bases stayed unmatched. The CDR3 is 16 amino acids. The CDR3 DNA reads TGTGCCAGCAGTTTATCAGGGGGCGCGGATAATTCACCCCTCCACTTT. Residues: CASSLSGGADNSPLHF.

V and J are TRBV19 and TRBJ1-2; 7 bases are a match to TRBD1. The CDR3 has 14 amino acids. Germline-derived CDR1 and CDR2 are LNHDA and SQIVND (reference sequence). With V trimmed by 4 bases and J by 3 bases, 5 bases remained unmatched. Here the CDR3 reads CASSTFQGDYGYTF. CDR3 DNA sequence: TGTGCCAGTAGTACCTTTCAGGGGGACTATGGCTACACCTTC.

This clonotype occurred a few times. The V call is TRBV14, the J call TRBJ2-3, with a tentative D call TRBD1 (5 bases). Trimming removed 3 bases at V and 2 bases at J, with 9 bases between. Germline CDR1 is SGHDN and CDR2 is FVKESK. The CDR3 loop spans 14 amino acids. For the CDR3, the DNA is TGTGCCAGCAGCCAGAGACAGCCCACAGATACGCAGTATTTT. Translating gives CASSQRQPTDTQYF.

The V gene is TRBV15, the J gene TRBJ2-5; D gene unclear. V was cut by 0 bases and J by 4 bases, with 3 bases left in between. Germline CDR1 is LNHNV and CDR2 is YYDKDF (reference sequence). The CDR3 extends over 12 amino acids. The CDR3 sequence is CATSRDGETQYF. DNA for the CDR3: TGTGCCACCAGCAGAGATGGAGAGACCCAGTACTTC.

This clonotype was seen many times. The rearrangement uses TRBV5-6 and TRBJ2-3, with TRBD2 matching over 12 bases. Germline lookup yields CDR1 SGHDT and CDR2 YYEEEE. V was pared by 4 bases and J by 5 bases, with 5 bases of the junction left unmatched. The CDR3 runs 15 residues. CDR3 sequence reads: CASSQLAGGRDTQYF. DNA of the CDR3: TGTGCCAGCAGCCAGCTAGCGGGGGGGCGAGATACGCAGTATTTT.

In this sample, this clonotype turned up a few times. The J gene is TRBJ2-1, the V gene TRBV9; TRBD2 agrees at 9 bases. J lost 7 bases, V lost 4 bases, and 9 bases had no gene match. The germline CDR1 and CDR2 sequences are SGDLS and YYNGEE. The CDR3 has 15 residues. CDR3 residues: CASSSKRGAVNEQFF. DNA for the CDR3: TGTGCCAGCAGCTCTAAGCGGGGGGCGGTGAATGAGCAGTTCTTC. Using reference TRBV9 and TRBJ2-1 for the parts outside the CDR3, the full variable domain is DSGVTQTPKHLITATGQRVTLRCSPRSGDLSVYWYQQSLDQGLQFLIQYYNGEERAKGNILERFSAQQFPDLHSELNLSSLELGDSALYFCASSSKRGAVNEQFFGPGTRLTVL.

The chain has TRBV25-1 and TRBJ2-4; D remains ambiguous. The CDR3 consists of 12 residues. In germline, CDR1 is MGHDK, CDR2 SYGVNS. Trimming removed 9 bases at V and 8 bases at J, with 14 bases between. The CDR3: CASRSTAYIQYF. The CDR3 coding sequence is TGTGCCAGTCGGAGCACAGCGTACATTCAGTACTTC.

This clonotype has more than one count but fewer than ten. The rearrangement uses TRBV7-9 and TRBJ2-7, with 9 bases lining up with TRBD1. This CDR3 comprises 12 residues. V lost 5 bases, J lost 7 bases, and 3 bases stayed unmatched. Germline CDR1 is SEHNR and CDR2 is FQNEAQ (reference sequence). The CDR3 nucleotides are TGTGCCAGCAGCGCGGACAGGGGTGAGCAGTACGTC. It is translated as CASSADRGEQYV.

This clonotype was counted ten times or more. The rearrangement uses TRBV7-2 and TRBJ2-1, with 11 bases fitting TRBD2. Germline trimming cut 1 base from V and 5 bases from J; bases unmatched to any gene: 1. The germline CDR1 and CDR2 sequences are SGHTA and FQGNSA. CDR3 length equals 15 residues. In nucleotides, the CDR3 is TGTGCCAGCAGCTTAGTAGCGGGGGGGCACAATGAGCAGTTCTTC. Its protein product is CASSLVAGGHNEQFF.

The CDR3 here is CASSEARGARGYTF. CDR3 DNA: TGTGCCAGCAGTGAGGCACGGGGGGCGAGGGGCTACACCTTC. The gene calls are TRBV25-1 and TRBJ1-2, with D possibly TRBD1 on 6 matching bases. This CDR3 has 14 amino acids. Trimming took 3 bases from V and 8 from J, leaving 16 bases between them. Germline V lookup: CDR1 MGHDK, CDR2 SYGVNS.

This clonotype was counted at least ten times. The CDR3 nucleotides read TGTGCCAGCAGCCCGGGGACCGATACCTATGGCTACACCTTC. It yields the protein CASSPGTDTYGYTF. The genes are TRBV7-2 and TRBJ1-2; D perhaps matches TRBD1 (5 bases). V was cut by 5 bases and J by 4 bases, with 14 bases left in between. Germline V gene lookup returns CDR1 SGHTA and CDR2 FQGNSA. The CDR3 is made up of 14 amino acids. Based on the CDR3 plus reference TRBV7-2 and TRBJ1-2, the full variable domain is GAGVSQSPSNKVTEKGKDVELRCDPISGHTALYWYRQSLGQGLEFLIYFQGNSAPDKSGLPSDRFSAERTGGSVSTLTIQRTQQEDSAVYLCASSPGTDTYGYTFGSGTRLTVV.

This chain links TRBV6-6 with TRBJ1-5, with D possibly TRBD1 on 6 matching bases. Between the trimmed V and J ends, which lost 5 bases and 7 bases, there was a span of 15 bases. Germline CDR1 is MNHNY and CDR2 is SVGAGI (reference sequence). The CDR3 spans 14 residues. The CDR3 DNA sequence: TGTGCCAGCAGTCAAAACAGGGACGGGCAGCCCCAGCATTTT. Protein: CASSQNRDGQPQHF.

At least ten counts were recorded for this clonotype. This chain links TRBV7-2 with TRBJ2-7, with D maybe TRBD1 (6 bases). Germline CDR1 and CDR2: SGHTA and FQGNSA. The CDR3 covers 13 residues. V dropped 5 bases and J dropped 3 bases, with 11 bases sitting between them. CDR3 coding DNA: TGTGCCAGCAGCATACAACAGGGCTACGAGCAGTACGTC. Protein sequence: CASSIQQGYEQYV.

The rearrangement links TRBV20-1 to TRBJ2-5; 7 nucleotides align to TRBD1. Germline-derived CDR1 and CDR2 are DFQATT and SNEGSKA (reference sequence). V dropped 5 bases and J dropped 3; count of bases not matched to a gene: 0. The CDR3 is 11 amino acids. DNA for the CDR3: TGCAGTGCTGGGACAGAAGAGACCCAGTACTTC. This codes for CSAGTEETQYF.

Many counts were recorded for this clonotype. The rearrangement uses TRBV12-3 or TRBV12-4 and TRBJ1-5; 8 bases agree with TRBD1. This CDR3 region has 14 residues. V lost 5 bases to trimming and J lost 5 bases; unmatched junction nucleotides: 5. CDR3 nucleotide sequence: TGTGCCAGCAGTCCGGACAGGGCCGATCAGCCCCAGCATTTT. Its translation is CASSPDRADQPQHF.

This clonotype has a handful of counts. V is TRBV6-2 or TRBV6-3 and J is TRBJ1-1, with TRBD1 as a possible D gene (5 bases). V was shortened by 3 bases and J by 4 bases, with 12 bases between the two germline ends. Germline V gene data show CDR1 as MNHEY and CDR2 as SVGEGT. This CDR3 is 14 amino acids long. The CDR3 is CASSYTGARTEAFF. CDR3 sequence (DNA): TGTGCCAGCAGTTATACCGGGGCCCGCACTGAAGCTTTCTTT.